This TCR beta chain was observed in a study of blood T cell repertoires in COVID-19. In the study overall: Italy, Spain and the United States were the sources of the convalescent and acute COVID-19 samples. PBMCs, B-cell-depleted T cells, or T cells were the source of the cDNA or gDNA that made up the material.

Source study methods: For nucleated cells, counts were estimated from reference gene primer amplification. Produced via immunoSEQ multiplex PCR; TCRdb's table is partial and in-frame only. That table is the source of V, J and clone size, and D and trimming were worked out from the DNA. The table shows about 120,000 clones, with approximately 90% occurring only once. This TCR was recovered from a human donor with acute or convalescent COVID-19. The donor label of this sample is uncertain. Sequencing was performed on peripheral blood.

CDR3 bases: TGTGCCAGCAGCTTAGAGGCGGACAGGGAAGCTTTCTTT. Protein product: CASSLEADREAFF. This chain connects TRBV11-3 to TRBJ1-1, with TRBD1 matching over 7 bases. Unmatched junction bases numbered 3, after V lost 0 bases and J lost 8 bases. The CDR3 runs to 13 residues. Germline loops: CDR1 SGHNT, CDR2 YENEEA.